This T cell receptor beta chain was recorded in a study of control samples from healthy donors and cancer patients. Generated by immunoSEQ multiplex PCR, the TCRdb table keeps only in-frame clones and is missing some. The repertoire has 130,000 or so clones, 87% of them found once; the top ten carry 2.9%. CDR3 size: 14 residues. Trimming removed 7 bases from V and 7 bases from J, with 17 bases in between. CDR1 is MDHEN and CDR2 is SYDVKM in the germline V gene. The genes are TRBV28 and TRBJ2-1; tentative D call: TRBD2 (6 bases). This TCR was sampled from a man in his sixties in good health. Input material: blood. CDR3 amino acids: CASIELGTFNEQFF. DNA of the CDR3: TGTGCCAGCATCGAACTCGGGACTTTTAATGAGCAGTTCTTC. Supplemented by reference TRBV28 and TRBJ2-1, the full variable domain reads DVKVTQSSRYLVKRTGEKVFLECVQDMDHENMFWYRQDPGLGLRLIYFSYDVKMKEKGDIPEGYSVSREKKERFSLILESASTNQTSMYLCASIELGTFNEQFFGPGTRLTVL.